This TCR beta chain comes out of a study of blood T cells in healthy people across ages. A second PCR of 7 to 11 cycles used a sample-barcoded 5' primer and a J-beta primer mix. TCRdb re-analysed the 5' RACE reads in MiXCR, keeping a single row per CDR3 protein. The sample lists 380,000 or so distinct CDR3 sequences, 45% to 60% occurring once. Between the trimmed V and J ends, which lost 6 bases and 4 bases, there was a span of 12 bases. The CDR3 length is 13 residues. Germline CDR1 reads MNHEY; CDR2 reads SVGAGI. The TCR was taken from a man aged 55 to 70 in good health. This sequence joins TRBV6-5 and TRBJ1-2; a possible D gene is TRBD1 (6 bases). The sequencing input was blood. CDR3 in DNA: TGTGCCAGCAGAGCAGGGGTGGGCTATGGCTACACCTTC. Translating gives CASRAGVGYGYTF.